This record concerns one TCR beta chain sequence. These data are taken from a study of shared clonotypes between healthy human individuals. Study overall: Aged 18 to 49, the donors were two women and a few men. Three plates were used per donor for CD4 naive, three for CD4 memory, two for CD8 naive and one for CD8 memory.

CDR1 is LNHDA, CDR2 SQIVND, per germline (reference sequence). The CDR3 contains 13 residues. V lost 6 bases to trimming and J lost 0 bases, with 6 bases between them. The naive CD8 subset, CD45RO-negative cells positively selected for CCR7, excluded terminally differentiated effector memory CD45RA+ cells. TCRdb's copy holds only in-frame clones and misses some; the assay was immunoSEQ multiplex PCR. Among around 1,900,000 clones listed, over 85% were seen once. The sequenced sample consisted of naive CD8+ T cells from PBMCs. This receptor was taken from a man younger than 30 in good health. Some clones in this sample may be carry-over from other donors' samples. The gene calls are TRBV19 and TRBJ1-3, with unresolved D. CDR3 bases: TGTGCCAGTAGCCTCGTCTCTGGAAACACCATATATTTT. Translation: CASSLVSGNTIYF.